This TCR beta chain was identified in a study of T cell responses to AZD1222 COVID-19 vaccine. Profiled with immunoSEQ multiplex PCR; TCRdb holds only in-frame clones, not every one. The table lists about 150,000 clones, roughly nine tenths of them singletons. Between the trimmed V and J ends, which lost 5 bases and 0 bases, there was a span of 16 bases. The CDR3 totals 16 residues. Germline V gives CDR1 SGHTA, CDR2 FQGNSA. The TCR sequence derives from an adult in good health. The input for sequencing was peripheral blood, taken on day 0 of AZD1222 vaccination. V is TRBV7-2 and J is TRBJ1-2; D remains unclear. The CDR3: CASSIQTSSANYGYTF. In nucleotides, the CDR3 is TGTGCCAGCAGCATTCAGACTTCCTCAGCTAACTATGGCTACACCTTC.